This T cell receptor beta chain was retrieved from a study of response to subunit inactivated influenza vaccine. Points from the study as a whole: The study's authors posited that every seasonal influenza vaccination enlists few new T cells.

As to this clonotype: The antigen is unknown.

TCRdb redid the calling of the RT-PCR reads with MiXCR, one entry per CDR3 protein. The sample yields 450,000 to 550,000 distinct CDR3 sequences, approximately 24% seen once. Germline lookup yields CDR1 SGHTA and CDR2 FQGNSA. The germline V and J ends were trimmed by 4 bases and 9 bases, with 10 bases remaining between them. The CDR3 consists of 12 residues. This material consisted of CD4+ T cells sorted from PBMCs, taken 5 days after vaccination. The chain couples TRBV7-2 to TRBJ2-1, with no clear D. The origin of this receptor is a man over 45 who received an inactivated influenza vaccine. The CDR3 DNA follows: TGTGCCAGCAGCTCCCACCTGGGTGAGCAGTTCTTC. It codes for CASSSHLGEQFF.